This entry concerns a single TCR beta chain. J was trimmed by 7 bases and V by 5 bases; bases with no gene match: 10. The CDR3 is 16 amino acids. These data belong to a study of T-cell memory formation after mild COVID-19. Each CDR3 protein gets one entry after TCRdb re-called the 5' RACE reads with MiXCR. The table shows around 300,000 distinct CDR3 sequences, with around 19% occurring only once. The chain has TRBV12-3 or TRBV12-4 and TRBJ1-4; the match to TRBD1 covers 10 bases. The sequence derives from a man between 18 and 29 years old who had mild COVID-19 (a few samples of this study predate the infection). Cell type and time point are not known. The specimen sequenced was PBMCs or a T cell subset sorted from them (not recorded which). The CDR3 DNA follows: TGTGCCAGCAGTCCGACAGGGGGCCAAAGTGGTGAAAAACTGTTTTTT. It is translated as CASSPTGGQSGEKLFF.